Presented here are 19 T cell receptor beta chains from one specimen sequenced in a study of blood T cells in healthy people across ages. It was with a sample-barcoded 5' primer and a J-beta primer mix that a second PCR of roughly 7 to 12 cycles was run. TCRdb independently ran MiXCR on the 5' RACE reads; one entry per CDR3 protein. The sample holds approximately 820,000 distinct CDR3 sequences, around 45% seen once. The sample comprised blood. The receptors were gathered from a man aged 60 to 75 in good health.

This clonotype was recorded many times. The V gene is TRBV5-1, the J gene TRBJ2-7, with a tentative D call TRBD1 (9 bases). Trimming left V 4 bases short and J 0 bases short, with 14 bases between. The CDR3 sequence is 15 residues long. Germline CDR1 and CDR2: SGHRS and YFSETQ. For the CDR3, the DNA is TGCGCCAGCAGCCGGGGGGGACAGGGCTCCTACGAGCAGTACTTC. Protein: CASSRGGQGSYEQYF.

Regarding this clonotype: The junction and the germline gene differ at one end; a read error may be behind it. The chain employs TRBV11-2 and TRBJ1-2; 8 bases match TRBD1. Germline CDR1 and CDR2: SGHAT and FQNNGV. There are 14 residues in the CDR3. The CDR3 DNA sequence: TGTACCAGCAGCTTAAGGACAGGGATAGGCGGCTACACCTTC. It encodes CTSSLRTGIGGYTF. The full variable domain, completed using reference TRBV11-2 and TRBJ1-2, is EAGVAQSPRYKIIEKRQSVAFWCNPISGHATLYWYQQILGQGPKLLIQFQNNGVVDDSQLPKDRFSAERLKGVDSTLKIQPAKLEDSAVYLCTSSLRTGIGGYTFGSGTRLTVV.

A few counts support this clonotype. The chain is built from TRBV4-1 and TRBJ2-7; 8 bases are shared with TRBD1. Germline CDR1 MGHRA, CDR2 YSYEKL. The CDR3 loop spans 16 amino acids. The V and J ends lost 4 bases and 7 bases, in that order; junction bases with no gene match: 15. The CDR3 protein is CASSLVADRVYNEQYF. The CDR3 DNA reads as TGCGCCAGCAGCCTTGTAGCGGACAGGGTGTACAATGAGCAGTACTTC.

This clonotype was seen many times. The chain recombines TRBV7-9 with TRBJ1-1; a weak D match, TRBD1 (5 bases). Germline CDR1 is SEHNR and CDR2 is FQNEAQ (reference sequence). Trimming cost V 0 bases and J 5 bases, with 13 bases left between them. There are 15 residues in the CDR3. The CDR3 region is CASSLAPGLGTEAFF. The CDR3 DNA follows: TGTGCCAGCAGCTTAGCACCGGGACTAGGGACTGAAGCTTTCTTT.

V and J are TRBV18 and TRBJ2-6, with 11 bases aligning to TRBD1. The ends lost 7 bases at V and 0 bases at J; junction bases unmatched: 8. This CDR3 is built from 18 residues. Germline V CDR1 and CDR2: KGHSH, LQKENI. CDR3 loop: CASCIGQGAGSGANVLTF. The CDR3 coding sequence is TGTGCCAGCTGTATTGGACAGGGGGCAGGCTCTGGGGCCAACGTCCTGACTTTC.

V usage is TRBV19 and J usage is TRBJ2-3; no reliable D call. The CDR3 covers 13 residues. V lost 9 bases and J lost 2, with 12 bases in between. In germline, CDR1 is LNHDA, CDR2 SQIVND (reference sequence). CDR3 DNA: TGTGCCAGCAGAAAAGAGCCCACAGATACGCAGTATTTT. Translated, it gives CASRKEPTDTQYF.

This chain connects TRBV28 to TRBJ2-1; TRBD1 agrees at 7 bases. This CDR3 spans 13 amino acids. Trimming took 6 bases from V and 4 from J; bases not matched to a gene: 3. Germline V gene data show CDR1 as MDHEN and CDR2 as SYDVKM. DNA for the CDR3: TGTGCCAGCAGACGACAGGGATACAATGAGCAGTTCTTC. It specifies CASRRQGYNEQFF.

This clonotype was counted a few times. The J gene is TRBJ2-3, the V gene TRBV12-3 or TRBV12-4; the match to TRBD2 covers 12 bases. CDR3 length: 17 amino acids. J lost 5 bases, V lost 4 bases, and 10 bases had no gene match. The CDR3 reads CASSSRGLAGLGDTQYF. The CDR3 nucleotides read TGTGCCAGCAGTTCGCGAGGACTAGCGGGGTTGGGAGATACGCAGTATTTT.

The chain has TRBV25-1 and TRBJ2-5; D tentatively reads TRBD1 or TRBD2 (6 bases each). V dropped 1 base and J dropped 5 bases, with 14 bases sitting between them. The length of the CDR3 is 15 residues. The germline CDR1 and CDR2 sequences are MGHDK and SYGVNS. For the CDR3, the DNA is TGTGCCAGCAGTGAATCCAGAGGGGGGTGGGAGACCCAGTACTTC. The encoded protein is CASSESRGGWETQYF.

The chain employs TRBV20-1 and TRBJ1-6; D is uncertain. V was shortened by 0 bases and J by 1 base, with 7 bases between the two germline ends. This CDR3 has 15 amino acids. Germline CDR1 DFQATT, CDR2 SNEGSKA (reference sequence). In nucleotides, the CDR3 is TGCAGTGCTAGAGAAGCAAGATCCTATAATTCACCCCTCCACTTT. Residues: CSAREARSYNSPLHF.

This clonotype is a singleton in its sample. The chain employs TRBV6-5 and TRBJ2-2; 8 bases align to TRBD2. Germline V gene data show CDR1 as MNHEY and CDR2 as SVGAGI. Trimming removed 6 bases from V and 8 bases from J; junction bases left unmatched: 14. The CDR3 contains 16 residues. The DNA of the CDR3 is TGTGCCAGCAGGGGACTACGCGGGGGGCCCCGTGGGGAGCTGTTTTTT. It specifies CASRGLRGGPRGELFF.

This chain connects TRBV6-2 or TRBV6-3 to TRBJ2-3; unclear D gene. Germline V CDR1 and CDR2: MNHEY, SVGEGT. Trimming shortened V by 2 bases and J by 4 bases, and 10 bases separated the two germline ends. There are 14 residues in the CDR3. The CDR3 is CASSYAAAADTQYF. CDR3 coding DNA: TGTGCCAGCAGTTACGCCGCGGCGGCAGATACGCAGTATTTT.

The chain has TRBV6-1 and TRBJ1-5; 12 positions agree with TRBD1. The CDR3 has 15 amino acids. V lost 7 bases, J lost 5 bases, and 6 bases stayed unmatched. The germline V gene encodes CDR1 MNHNS and CDR2 SASEGT. CDR3 DNA: TGTGCCAGCACGGTGGGGACAGGGGGCTATCAGCCCCAGCATTTT. Protein sequence: CASTVGTGGYQPQHF.

This clonotype was seen more than once but under ten times. The genes are TRBV4-3 and TRBJ2-3, with TRBD2 matching 10 bases. Germline CDR1 LGHNA, CDR2 YSLEER. Unmatched junction bases numbered 6, after V lost 3 bases and J lost 6 bases. CDR3 length: 15 residues. CDR3 DNA: TGCGCCAGCAGCCAGGCCCAGACTAGCGGGGATACGCAGTATTTT. It specifies CASSQAQTSGDTQYF.

This sequence joins TRBV12-3 or TRBV12-4 and TRBJ1-1; D is undetermined. CDR3 size: 15 residues. Trimming removed 0 bases at V and 0 bases at J, with 8 bases between. CDR3 sequence (DNA): TGTGCCAGCAGTTTAGCGCGGAACATGAACACTGAAGCTTTCTTT. Amino acid sequence: CASSLARNMNTEAFF.

This clonotype was counted only a few times. V gene TRBV20-1 combines with J gene TRBJ2-7, with TRBD1 matching over 7 bases. There are 15 residues in the CDR3. The ends lost 5 bases at V and 5 bases at J; junction bases unmatched: 15. Germline assignment: CDR1 DFQATT and CDR2 SNEGSKA (reference sequence). The CDR3, as DNA: TGCAGTGCTTCACCCTACGACAGGGTAAAAGACGAGCAGTACTTC. Its translation is CSASPYDRVKDEQYF.

The rearrangement uses TRBV10-3 and TRBJ1-3; the D is unclear. The CDR3 has 15 amino acids. The V end was cut by 6 bases, the J end by 0 bases, with 12 bases between. Per the germline V gene, CDR1 is ENHRY and CDR2 is SYGVKD. The CDR3 DNA follows: TGTGCCATCAGGCGGACCTGGACCTCTGGAAACACCATATATTTT. It codes for CAIRRTWTSGNTIYF.

This clonotype was detected only a few times. This sequence joins TRBV7-8 and TRBJ1-1; D call uncertain. CDR3 length: 14 amino acids. V lost 5 bases to trimming and J lost 8 bases, with 18 bases between them. The germline CDR1 and CDR2 sequences are SGHVS and FQNEAQ. The CDR3 nucleotides read TGTGCCAGCAGCCATCCTCGGGGAGGTAGAGAAGCTTTCTTT. It yields the protein CASSHPRGGREAFF.

V and J are TRBV20-1 and TRBJ2-6, with a possible D match to TRBD2 (6 bases). From germline, CDR1 is DFQATT and CDR2 SNEGSKA (reference sequence). The CDR3 spans 16 residues. V lost 4 bases and J 3 bases, leaving 16 bases between the germline ends. For the CDR3, the DNA is TGCAGTGCTATAATGACGGGGGTCCTTGGGGCCAACGTCCTGACTTTC. Protein sequence: CSAIMTGVLGANVLTF.